These T cell receptor beta chains were read from a single sample in a study of tumor-infiltrating lymphocytes in localized non-small cell lung cancer. Assay: immunoSEQ multiplex PCR; the TCRdb copy retains only in-frame clones and omits some. The table has 6,500 to 7,000 clones, just under 75% seen once. Sequencing used lung tumor tissue. These receptors came from a human donor with non-small cell lung cancer. Both conserved end residues are part of each CDR3. D genes are given only for firm matches. A row's size may be missing; if present it is once, few, many or a size class.

size | V | D | CDR3
NA | TRBV30 | NA | CAWSAGHGNQPQHF
NA | TRBV30 | NA | CAGQGRTGELFF
once | TRBV5-1 | NA | CASSLLGIANEKLFF
NA | TRBV6-5 | NA | CASSRTGNTYNEQFF
NA | TRBV4-2 | NA | CASSLLGPTEAFF
once | TRBV12-5 | NA | CASGLMGGEKLFF
NA | TRBV6-6 | NA | CASSFDGLGEAFF
NA | TRBV20-1 | NA | CSAREYYGYTF
NA | TRBV19 | TRBD1 | CASSIQQGRQPQHF
NA | TRBV5-1 | NA | CASSLKRARGNSNQPQHF
NA | TRBV7-9 | NA | CASSQLGIAYGYTF
NA | TRBV4-3 | NA | CASSPGVRENTEAFF
NA | TRBV4-3 | NA | CASSQDIASDGYTF
NA | TRBV6-1 | TRBD1 | CASRMGQGREKLFF
NA | TRBV7-9 | NA | CASSLTMNTEAFF
large | TRBV7-8 | NA | CASSRGLSGNQPQHF
NA | TRBV4-3 | TRBD2 | CASSQGGTSGLSYEQYF
NA | TRBV6-6 | NA | CASDLVASKHYGYTF
NA | TRBV5-1 | TRBD1 | CASSVQGSSYEQYF
NA | TRBV6-5 | NA | CASSYSFSYNEQFF
NA | TRBV30 | NA | CAWTRGTPLTGELFF
NA | TRBV19 | NA | CASRGGRNTGELFF
NA | TRBV7-2 | NA | CASSSSMGYEQYF
NA | TRBV1 | NA | CTSSRPKQLLAIDTDTQYF
NA | TRBV5-6 | NA | CASSLVGYGYTF
once | TRBV7-7 | NA | CASSQIGLNEQFF
NA | TRBV30 | TRBD1 | CAWQGGITEAFF
NA | TRBV5-5 | TRBD1 | CASSFTGAANEKLFF
few | TRBV10-2 | NA | CASRGLGPVGNEQYF
NA | TRBV28 | TRBD1 | CASTYDRVPFSHGYTF
few | TRBV10-3 | NA | CAISELRAAQETQYF
NA | TRBV5-1 | TRBD1 | CASSLDLGQGIEQYF
NA | TRBV11-2 | TRBD2 | CASSPTSGGLYEQFF
NA | TRBV7-9 | NA | CASSKSGAEQYF
NA | TRBV5-1 | TRBD2 | CASSLETGGLLNEQFF
NA | TRBV30 | NA | CAWTGDFSGANVLTF
NA | TRBV4-1 | NA | CASSPNPGTVVEAFF
NA | TRBV29-1 | NA | CSVSTTGSAGNTIYF
NA | TRBV7-2 | NA | CASSWGDTIHTF
NA | TRBV7-2 | NA | CASSPPGGYGYTF
NA | TRBV30 | NA | CAWRVLPGYGYTF
NA | TRBV29-1 | NA | CSVSAGVPSTQYF
NA | TRBV30 | NA | CAFSQTGPKGYTF
once | TRBV11-2 | NA | CASSLVGGPNEQFF
NA | TRBV5-1 | TRBD1 | CASSLIPGQGAIGELFF
NA | TRBV5-5 | TRBD1 | CASRVSGGDEQFF
NA | TRBV5-1 | TRBD2 | CASSFPLAGAYNEQFF